This T cell receptor (beta chain) was documented in a study of multiple sclerosis patients with progressive multifocal leukoencephalopathy. Time point of the sample: roughly 13 months of natalizumab therapy. T1 and T2 blood were collected at 6 and 12 months of natalizumab. A note on this clone: Its antigen is as yet unknown.

Every PCR reaction included synthetic inline CDR3 controls for all V-J pairings. This table comes from immunoSEQ multiplex PCR, and its TCRdb copy is limited to in-frame clones, with some not included. Of around 27,000 clones listed, around 89% are singletons. J was trimmed by 7 bases and V by 6 bases; bases with no gene match: 2. The CDR3 runs to 12 residues. Looked up from germline, CDR1 is MGHDK and CDR2 is SYGVNS. Points from the study as a whole: Whether JC virus or general immunocompromise explains the findings remained unclear. Most PML patients had lower entropy, suggesting less diverse TRB repertoires.

The sequencing used PBMCs, collected from a patient treated with natalizumab. This TCR came from a human donor with multiple sclerosis. The J gene is TRBJ1-2, the V gene TRBV25-1; 10 bases match TRBD1. The CDR3 loop reads CASRTGGGGYTF. The CDR3 DNA reads as TGTGCCAGCAGGACAGGGGGCGGTGGCTACACCTTC.